The 24 T cell receptor beta chains below come from one sample, sequenced in a study of CD8 T cells in Susac syndrome. With random hexamers, reverse transcription was performed on about 0.5 to 1 ug of RNA. Via MiXCR, TCRdb re-called the immunoSEQ multiplex PCR reads, giving one row per CDR3 protein. The table records roughly 130,000 distinct CDR3 sequences, roughly 94% of them present only once. The material sequenced was CD8+ T cells from PBMCs. The receptors were gathered from a human donor with Susac syndrome.

The J gene is TRBJ1-6, the V gene TRBV27; D is uncertain. CDR1 and CDR2 (germline): MNHEY, SMNVEV (reference sequence). Between the trimmed V and J ends, which lost 3 bases and 9 bases, there was a span of 6 bases. The CDR3 runs to 12 residues. The CDR3 is CASSLQSSPLHF. The CDR3 DNA reads as TGTGCCAGCAGTTTGCAGAGTTCACCCCTCCACTTT.

V is TRBV4-3 and J is TRBJ2-2; a weak D match, TRBD2 (6 bases). CDR3 size: 16 residues. CDR1 is LGHNA, CDR2 YSLEER, per germline. V shed 0 bases and J shed 4 bases, with 12 bases lying between them. The CDR3 sequence is CASSQDRLGITGELFF. CDR3 bases: TGCGCCAGCAGCCAAGATCGACTAGGGATCACCGGGGAGCTGTTTTTT.

This chain uses TRBV20-1 with TRBJ2-1, with 13 bases matching TRBD2. The CDR3 consists of 14 residues. V lost 6 bases, J lost 9 bases, and 8 bases stayed unmatched. The germline gives CDR1 DFQATT, CDR2 SNEGSKA (reference sequence). The CDR3 loop is CSAKTSGGAGEQFF. CDR3 bases: TGCAGTGCCAAAACTAGCGGGGGGGCGGGTGAGCAGTTCTTC.

The V and J genes are TRBV6-5 and TRBJ2-7; TRBD2 matches 7 bases. Germline V gene lookup returns CDR1 MNHEY and CDR2 SVGAGI. The J segment lost 1 base and the V segment lost 0 bases, leaving 3 bases of the junction unmatched. This CDR3 is 15 amino acids long. CDR3 loop: CASSYSASGSYEQYF. CDR3 bases: TGTGCCAGCAGTTACTCGGCTAGCGGTTCCTACGAGCAGTACTTC.

The rearrangement joins TRBV20-1 to TRBJ2-1, with TRBD1 as a possible D gene (5 bases). V was cut by 1 base and J by 5 bases, with 9 bases left in between. CDR3 length equals 13 residues. In germline, CDR1 is DFQATT, CDR2 SNEGSKA (reference sequence). CDR3 loop: CSARAAGHNEQFF. CDR3 DNA: TGCAGTGCTAGAGCGGCAGGGCACAATGAGCAGTTCTTC.

In this sample, this clonotype is medium-sized. The rearrangement joins TRBV7-9 to TRBJ2-7; D is possibly TRBD2 (6 bases). The germline V and J ends were trimmed by 5 bases and 3 bases, with 11 bases remaining between them. Germline V gene data show CDR1 as SEHNR and CDR2 as FQNEAQ (reference sequence). The CDR3 runs 13 residues. The CDR3 DNA reads TGTGCCAGCAGCCGGAGGGAAAACTACGAGCAGTACTTC. This gives the protein CASSRRENYEQYF.

This chain connects TRBV4-3 to TRBJ1-1, with D unclear. Germline loops: CDR1 LGHNA, CDR2 YSLEER. V lost 0 bases and J 3 bases, leaving 11 bases between the germline ends. The CDR3 is 15 amino acids. CDR3 sequence reads: CASSQDTARYTEAFF. CDR3 bases: TGCGCCAGCAGCCAAGATACAGCCCGCTACACTGAAGCTTTCTTT.

This sequence joins TRBV5-6 and TRBJ2-5, with 10 bases fitting TRBD2. Trimming cost V 2 bases and J 7 bases; bases outside gene matches: 8. This CDR3 has 15 amino acids. CDR1 and CDR2 from the germline V gene are SGHDT and YYEEEE. CDR3 sequence reads: CASSLSSGGVRTQYF. The DNA of the CDR3 is TGTGCCAGCAGCTTATCTAGCGGGGGCGTAAGGACCCAGTACTTC.

CDR3 nucleotides: TGCGCCAGCAGCCATCTGGACGGTCTCAATGAGCAGTTCTTC. Protein product: CASSHLDGLNEQFF. The chain is built from TRBV4-1 and TRBJ2-1; D gene ambiguous. V was pared by 3 bases and J by 6 bases, with 12 bases between. Looked up from germline, CDR1 is MGHRA and CDR2 is YSYEKL. This CDR3 comprises 14 residues.

V usage is TRBV30 and J usage is TRBJ2-7, with D hard to call. The CDR3 consists of 12 residues. Trimming took off 1 base at V and 3 bases at J, with 7 bases between the two ends. Looked up from germline, CDR1 is GTSNPN and CDR2 is SVGIG (reference sequence). The DNA for the CDR3 is TGTGCCTGGAGTGCACAGATCTACGAGCAGTACTTC. Translated: CAWSAQIYEQYF.

The chain carries TRBV9 and TRBJ1-2; D gene unclear. The CDR3 has 11 amino acids. The V end was cut by 5 bases, the J end by 6 bases, with 8 bases between. The germline CDR1 and CDR2 sequences are SGDLS and YYNGEE. The DNA for the CDR3 is TGTGCCAGCAGTGGGATTCATGGCTACACCTTC. Encoded protein: CASSGIHGYTF.

The chain recombines TRBV6-2 or TRBV6-3 with TRBJ2-7; D gene unclear. Germline V lookup: CDR1 MNHEY, CDR2 SVGEGT. The CDR3 has 13 residues. Deletions cut 0 bases from V and 4 bases from J, with 7 bases between. The CDR3 coding sequence is TGTGCCAGCAGTTACTCCCCCCGTTACGAGCAGTACTTC. Protein: CASSYSPRYEQYF.

The gene calls are TRBV10-3 and TRBJ2-4; 13 bases map to TRBD2. Germline V gene lookup returns CDR1 ENHRY and CDR2 SYGVKD. The CDR3 sequence is 18 residues long. V was pared by 3 bases and J by 4 bases, with 9 bases of the junction left unmatched. CDR3 sequence reads: CAISEGSTSGGDKNIQYF. Written as DNA, the CDR3 is TGTGCCATCAGTGAAGGCTCCACTAGCGGGGGGGATAAAAACATTCAGTACTTC.

The chain recombines TRBV9 with TRBJ1-6, with 7 bases fitting TRBD1. Trimming removed 0 bases from V and 9 bases from J; junction bases left unmatched: 6. This CDR3 is built from 15 residues. Germline CDR1 reads SGDLS; CDR2 reads YYNGEE. The CDR3 nucleotides read TGTGCCAGCAGCGTAGAAACAGGGGCTAGTTCACCCCTCCACTTT. This gives the protein CASSVETGASSPLHF.

This rearrangement joins TRBV9 to TRBJ2-1, with 11 bases lining up with TRBD2. The ends lost 3 bases at V and 10 bases at J; junction bases unmatched: 6. The CDR3 is made up of 14 amino acids. Germline V lookup: CDR1 SGDLS, CDR2 YYNGEE. CDR3 nucleotide sequence: TGTGCCAGCAGCGGTAGCGGGGGGGCGGAGGAGCAGTTCTTC. Translated, it gives CASSGSGGAEEQFF.

V is TRBV3-1 and J is TRBJ2-5, with D tentatively TRBD2 (6 bases). This CDR3 has 16 amino acids. Between the trimmed V and J ends, which lost 0 bases and 5 bases, there was a span of 16 bases. CDR1 and CDR2 (germline): LGHDT, YNNKEL (reference sequence). CDR3 amino acids: CASSQDRTTTGETQYF. The CDR3 bases are TGTGCCAGCAGCCAAGATAGGACTACCACGGGGGAGACCCAGTACTTC.

This chain links TRBV20-1 with TRBJ1-5; D uncertain. Trimming cost V 6 bases and J 3 bases, with 21 bases left between them. CDR3 length: 16 amino acids. Germline V gives CDR1 DFQATT, CDR2 SNEGSKA (reference sequence). CDR3 amino acids: CSAADRTVYSNQPQHF. The CDR3 region has the DNA TGCAGTGCCGCGGACCGGACCGTGTATTCCAATCAGCCCCAGCATTTT.

The V call is TRBV6-1, the J call TRBJ2-3; tentatively, D is TRBD1 (6 bases). The CDR3 loop spans 16 amino acids. CDR1 and CDR2 from the germline V gene are MNHNS and SASEGT. V lost 6 bases, J lost 0 bases, and 16 bases lay in between. The CDR3 DNA follows: TGTGCCAGCAGGGACGGGACATCCGCTAGCACAGATACGCAGTATTTT. Its translation is CASRDGTSASTDTQYF.

The J gene is TRBJ2-6, the V gene TRBV7-2; D might be TRBD1 (7 bases). In germline, CDR1 is SGHTA, CDR2 FQGNSA. The V end lost 5 bases, the J end lost 4 bases, and 24 bases lay between the germline ends. CDR3 length equals 19 residues. CDR3 nucleotides: TGTGCCAGCAGCCGGCCGGAGGGGGCGCTTTATCTGGGGGCCAACGTCCTGACTTTC. Translation gives CASSRPEGALYLGANVLTF. Full variable domain (remainder filled in from reference TRBV7-2 and TRBJ2-6): GAGVSQSPSNKVTEKGKDVELRCDPISGHTALYWYRQSLGQGLEFLIYFQGNSAPDKSGLPSDRFSAERTGGSVSTLTIQRTQQEDSAVYLCASSRPEGALYLGANVLTFGAGSRLTVL.

The V gene is TRBV25-1, the J gene TRBJ1-3, with D possibly being TRBD1 (6 bases). V dropped 1 base and J dropped 4 bases, with 8 bases sitting between them. The CDR3 extends over 14 amino acids. CDR1 MGHDK and CDR2 SYGVNS come from the germline V gene. CDR3 region: CASSEFRGGNTIYF. The DNA of the CDR3 is TGTGCCAGCAGTGAATTCAGGGGCGGAAACACCATATATTTT. The variable domain in full, completed from reference TRBV25-1 and TRBJ1-3, reads EADIYQTPRYLVIGTGKKITLECSQTMGHDKMYWYQQDPGMELHLIHYSYGVNSTEKGDLSSESTVSRIRTEHFPLTLESARPSHTSQYLCASSEFRGGNTIYFGEGSWLTVV.

The chain employs TRBV29-1 and TRBJ1-1; D gene uncertain. The ends were cut back, 0 bases at V and 8 bases at J, with 4 bases in the middle. The CDR3 contains 10 residues. From germline, CDR1 is SQVTM and CDR2 ANQGSEA. The CDR3 sequence is CSVEDREAFF. CDR3 bases: TGCAGCGTTGAAGATCGAGAAGCTTTCTTT.

CDR3 loop: CSAPLGGSPLHF. The CDR3 DNA follows: TGCAGTGCACCTTTAGGTGGTTCACCCCTCCACTTT. The chain joins TRBV20-1 to TRBJ1-6, with D hard to call. With 6 bases removed from V and 9 bases from J, the gap between germline ends came to 12 bases. The germline CDR1 and CDR2 sequences are DFQATT and SNEGSKA (reference sequence). The CDR3 sequence is 12 residues long.

The table lists this clonotype with a few counts. This chain connects TRBV7-2 to TRBJ1-4; D unresolved. Trimming took off 1 base at V and 5 bases at J, with 11 bases between the two ends. The CDR3 is 15 amino acids. Germline V CDR1 and CDR2: SGHTA, FQGNSA. The CDR3 loop reads CASSLDLGINEKLFF. Written as DNA, the CDR3 is TGTGCCAGCAGCTTAGATCTAGGAATCAATGAAAAACTGTTTTTT.

The chain couples TRBV7-8 to TRBJ2-3, with 9 bases identical to TRBD2. After removal of 5 bases from V and 2 bases from J, the junction contained 11 bases not matched to a gene. CDR1 is SGHVS, CDR2 FQNEAQ, per germline. There are 17 residues in the CDR3. The CDR3 here is CASSETGTSPSTDTQYF. DNA for the CDR3: TGTGCCAGCAGCGAAACCGGGACTAGCCCTTCCACAGATACGCAGTATTTT.